This T cell receptor (beta chain) was found in a study of CD8 T cells in ankylosing spondylitis. Study-wide results and caveats: Some motif variants had been reported before (in reactive arthritis synovial fluid and blood).

A few counts support this clonotype. Antigen: not known. Each CDR3 protein is one row after TCRdb ran MiXCR on the 5' RACE reads. The sample yields fewer than 400,000 distinct CDR3 sequences, roughly 14% seen once. Germline CDR1 and CDR2: SGHRS and YFSETQ. V dropped 0 bases and J dropped 10; count of bases not matched to a gene: 1. The CDR3 spans 13 residues. The chain employs TRBV5-1 and TRBJ1-1, with 12 bases lining up with TRBD1. This sequence originates from a male donor with ankylosing spondylitis or in good health (not recorded which). Sequencing input: blood, either unsorted or a sorted T cell fraction (not recorded which). In nucleotides, the CDR3 is TGCGCCAGCAGCTTGGGGGACAGGGGGCGAGCTTTCTTT. Encoded protein: CASSLGDRGRAFF.